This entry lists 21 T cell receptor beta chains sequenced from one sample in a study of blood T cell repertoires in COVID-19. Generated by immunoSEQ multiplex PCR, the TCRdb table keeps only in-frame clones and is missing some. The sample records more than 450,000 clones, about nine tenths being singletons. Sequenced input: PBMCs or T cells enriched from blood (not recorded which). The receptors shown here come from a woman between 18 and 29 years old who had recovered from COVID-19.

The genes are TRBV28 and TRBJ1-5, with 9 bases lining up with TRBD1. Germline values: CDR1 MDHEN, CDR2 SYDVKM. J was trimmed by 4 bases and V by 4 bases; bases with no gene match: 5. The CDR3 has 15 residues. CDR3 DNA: TGTGCCAGCAGTTGGGGACAGGGAGTGAATCAGCCCCAGCATTTT. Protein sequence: CASSWGQGVNQPQHF.

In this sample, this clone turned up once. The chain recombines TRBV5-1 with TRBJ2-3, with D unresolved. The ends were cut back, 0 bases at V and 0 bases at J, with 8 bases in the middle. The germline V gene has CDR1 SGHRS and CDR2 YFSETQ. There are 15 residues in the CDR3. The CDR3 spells CASSLGQISTDTQYF. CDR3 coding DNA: TGCGCCAGCAGCTTGGGGCAGATAAGCACAGATACGCAGTATTTT.

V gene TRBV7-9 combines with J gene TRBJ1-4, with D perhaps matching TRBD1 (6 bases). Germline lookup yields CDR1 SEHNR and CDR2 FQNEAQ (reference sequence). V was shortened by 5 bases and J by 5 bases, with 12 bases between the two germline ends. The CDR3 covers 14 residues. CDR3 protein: CASSPDRTNEKLFF. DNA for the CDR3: TGTGCCAGCAGCCCGGACAGAACGAATGAAAAACTGTTTTTT.

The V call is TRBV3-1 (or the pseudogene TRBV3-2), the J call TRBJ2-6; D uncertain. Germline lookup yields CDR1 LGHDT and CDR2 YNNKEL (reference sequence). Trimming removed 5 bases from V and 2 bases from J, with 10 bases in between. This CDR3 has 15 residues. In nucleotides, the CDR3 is TGTGCCAGCAGCTACCTAGATGCTGGGGCCAACGTCCTGACTTTC. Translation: CASSYLDAGANVLTF.

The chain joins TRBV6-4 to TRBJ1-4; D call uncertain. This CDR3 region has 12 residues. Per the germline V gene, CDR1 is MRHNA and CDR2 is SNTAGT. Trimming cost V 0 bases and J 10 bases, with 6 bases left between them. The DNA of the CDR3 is TGTGCCAGCAGTGACTCGGGAGGAAAACTGTTTTTT. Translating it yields CASSDSGGKLFF.

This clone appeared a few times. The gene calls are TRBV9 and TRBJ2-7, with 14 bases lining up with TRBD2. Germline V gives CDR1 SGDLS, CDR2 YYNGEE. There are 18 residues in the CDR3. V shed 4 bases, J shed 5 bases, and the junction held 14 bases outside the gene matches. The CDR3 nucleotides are TGTGCCAGCAGCTCCCAGACTAGCGGGGGGGCCGATTTCCACGAGCAGTACTTC. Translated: CASSSQTSGGADFHEQYF. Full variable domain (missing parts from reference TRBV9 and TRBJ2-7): DSGVTQTPKHLITATGQRVTLRCSPRSGDLSVYWYQQSLDQGLQFLIQYYNGEERAKGNILERFSAQQFPDLHSELNLSSLELGDSALYFCASSSQTSGGADFHEQYFGPGTRLTVT.

This chain's CDR3 is CASSQTGSEAFF. The CDR3 DNA sequence: TGTGCCAGCAGCCAAACCGGGTCTGAAGCTTTCTTT. The chain joins TRBV12-3 or TRBV12-4 to TRBJ1-1; no firm D call. The CDR3 sequence is 12 residues long. V lost 6 bases to trimming and J lost 6 bases, with 11 bases between them.

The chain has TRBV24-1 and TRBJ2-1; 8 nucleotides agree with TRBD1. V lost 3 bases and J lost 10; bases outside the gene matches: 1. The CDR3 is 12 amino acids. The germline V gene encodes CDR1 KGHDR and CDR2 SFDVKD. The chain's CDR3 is CATSDGDREQFF. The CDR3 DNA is TGTGCCACCAGTGATGGGGACAGGGAGCAGTTCTTC.

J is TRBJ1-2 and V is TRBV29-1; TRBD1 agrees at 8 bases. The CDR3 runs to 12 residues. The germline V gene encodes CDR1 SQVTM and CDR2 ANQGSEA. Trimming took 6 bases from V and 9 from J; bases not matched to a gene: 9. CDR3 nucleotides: TGCAGCGTAGCAAGACAGGGGAATAGCTACACCTTC. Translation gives CSVARQGNSYTF. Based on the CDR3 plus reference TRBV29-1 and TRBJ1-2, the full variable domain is SAVISQKPSRDICQRGTSLTIQCQVDSQVTMMFWYRQQPGQSLTLIATANQGSEATYESGFVIDKFPISRPNLTFSTLTVSNMSPEDSSIYLCSVARQGNSYTFGSGTRLTVV.

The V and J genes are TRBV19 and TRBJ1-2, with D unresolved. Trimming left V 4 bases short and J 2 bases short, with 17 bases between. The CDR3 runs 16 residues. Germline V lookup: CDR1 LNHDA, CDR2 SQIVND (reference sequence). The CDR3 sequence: CASSTLVEAPNYGYTF. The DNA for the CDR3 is TGTGCCAGTAGTACATTGGTCGAGGCCCCCAACTATGGCTACACCTTC.

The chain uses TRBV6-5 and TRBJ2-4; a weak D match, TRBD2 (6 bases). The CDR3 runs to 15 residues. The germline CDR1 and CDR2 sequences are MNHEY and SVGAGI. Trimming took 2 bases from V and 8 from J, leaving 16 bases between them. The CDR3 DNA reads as TGTGCCAGCAGTTACGGCGCTGCGGGGAGTTACATTCAGTACTTC. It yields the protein CASSYGAAGSYIQYF.

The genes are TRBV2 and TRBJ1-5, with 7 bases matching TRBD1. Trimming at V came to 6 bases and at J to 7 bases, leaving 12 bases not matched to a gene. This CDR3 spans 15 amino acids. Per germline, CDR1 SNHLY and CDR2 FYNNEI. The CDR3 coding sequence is TGTGCCAGCAGCCCCGACAGGGAACCAAGGCAGCCCCAGCATTTT. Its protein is CASSPDREPRQPQHF.

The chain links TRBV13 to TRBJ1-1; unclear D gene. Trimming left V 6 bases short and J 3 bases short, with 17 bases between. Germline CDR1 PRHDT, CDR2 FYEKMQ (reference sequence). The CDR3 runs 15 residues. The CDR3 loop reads CASSLRSAEDTEAFF. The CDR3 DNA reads TGTGCCAGCAGTTTGAGATCCGCAGAGGACACTGAAGCTTTCTTT.

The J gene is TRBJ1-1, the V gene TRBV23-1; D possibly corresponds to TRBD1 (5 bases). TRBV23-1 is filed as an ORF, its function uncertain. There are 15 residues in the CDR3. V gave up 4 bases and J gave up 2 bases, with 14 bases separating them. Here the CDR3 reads CASSPLTETNTEAFF. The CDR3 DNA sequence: TGCGCCAGCAGTCCGTTGACAGAGACTAACACTGAAGCTTTCTTT.

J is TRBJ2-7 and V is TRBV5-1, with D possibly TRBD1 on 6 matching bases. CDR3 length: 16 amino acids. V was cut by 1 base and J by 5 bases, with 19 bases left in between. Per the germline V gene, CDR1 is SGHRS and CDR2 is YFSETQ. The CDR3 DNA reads TGCGCCAGCAGCTTGAGGTTGGCAGGGGTCCCGCACGAGCAGTACTTC. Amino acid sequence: CASSLRLAGVPHEQYF.

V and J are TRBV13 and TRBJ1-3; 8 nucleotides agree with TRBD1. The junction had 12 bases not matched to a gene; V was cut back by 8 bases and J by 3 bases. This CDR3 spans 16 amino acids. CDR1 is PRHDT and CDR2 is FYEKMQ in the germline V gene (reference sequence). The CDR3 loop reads CASDIRRGLFGNTIYF. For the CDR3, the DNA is TGTGCCAGCGATATTCGCAGGGGGCTTTTTGGAAACACCATATATTTT.

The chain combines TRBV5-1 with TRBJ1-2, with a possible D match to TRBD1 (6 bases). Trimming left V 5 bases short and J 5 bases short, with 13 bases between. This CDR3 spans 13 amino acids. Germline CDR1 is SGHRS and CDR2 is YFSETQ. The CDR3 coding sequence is TGCGCCAGCAGTGGGGGCTCGGGTTATGGCTACACCTTC. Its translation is CASSGGSGYGYTF.

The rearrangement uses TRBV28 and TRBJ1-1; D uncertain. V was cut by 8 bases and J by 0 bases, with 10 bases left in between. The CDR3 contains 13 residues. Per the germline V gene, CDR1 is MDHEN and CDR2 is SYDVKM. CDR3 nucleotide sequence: TGTGCCAGCCTGAGGGCCATGAACACTGAAGCTTTCTTT. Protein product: CASLRAMNTEAFF.

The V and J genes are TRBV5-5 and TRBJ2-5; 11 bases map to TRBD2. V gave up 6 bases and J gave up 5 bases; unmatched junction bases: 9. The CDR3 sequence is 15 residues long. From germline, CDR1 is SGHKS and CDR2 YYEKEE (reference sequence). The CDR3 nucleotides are TGTGCCAGCACCCTTAGCGGGGGGGCTTACGAGACCCAGTACTTC. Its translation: CASTLSGGAYETQYF.

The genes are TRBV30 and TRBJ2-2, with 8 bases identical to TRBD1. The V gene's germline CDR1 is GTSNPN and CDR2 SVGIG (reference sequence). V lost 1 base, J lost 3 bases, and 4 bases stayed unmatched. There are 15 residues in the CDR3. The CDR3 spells CAWSGTTGDTGELFF. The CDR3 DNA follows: TGTGCCTGGAGTGGGACGACAGGGGACACCGGGGAGCTGTTTTTT.

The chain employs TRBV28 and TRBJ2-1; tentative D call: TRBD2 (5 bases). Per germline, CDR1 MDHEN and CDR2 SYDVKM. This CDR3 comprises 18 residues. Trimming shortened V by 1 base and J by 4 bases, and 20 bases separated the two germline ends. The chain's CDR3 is CASSLLGVSDQNYNEQFF. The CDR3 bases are TGTGCCAGCAGTTTATTAGGTGTTAGCGACCAAAATTACAATGAGCAGTTCTTC.